This T cell receptor beta chain was recorded in a study of PD-L1 blockade in urothelial cancer (TCRdb year 2017). Notes on the research overall: Every patient began therapy in the mid-2010s and was given atezolizumab 1,200 mg intravenously every 3 weeks. About 85% of the 29 patients were males with bladder-origin urothelial cancer, and about 65% of the roughly 30 reported a prior smoking history. Patients had an ECOG performance status of 0 or 1 and had received between 0 and 3 prior chemotherapy regimens. Blood samples were analyzed at 3 weeks after treatment start (second dose) and at 6 weeks after treatment start. Blood samples gave median yields of approximately 130,000 T cells and 80,000 to 90,000 unique TCRs, along with a median clonality of about 0.084. An exploratory multi-omic analysis was conducted of the somatic, immune and clinical correlates of response to PD-L1 blockade with atezolizumab in urothelial cancer. Pretreatment tumor samples, along with matched peripheral blood serially collected before and after atezolizumab treatment, were subjected to TCR sequencing. Durable clinical benefit was defined as progression-free survival longer than 6 months, and TCR features were also tested against progression-free and overall survival. In the same patients, pretreatment tumors underwent whole exome sequencing and RNA sequencing in addition to TCR sequencing. Nine or ten patients reached durable clinical benefit, while some 20 patients did not. Under 30 patients had pretreatment blood TCR-seq, some 25 had at least one posttreatment blood collection, and some 25 had tumor TCR-seq.

A cohort of some 29 patients with locally advanced or metastatic urothelial carcinoma, treated at Memorial Sloan Kettering on a trial protocol, was included. Peripheral blood mononuclear cells were collected from each patient pretreatment and during treatment, giving between 1 and 8 total time points per patient. The Qiagen DNeasy Blood extraction kit was used to purify genomic DNA from total PBMCs and tumor samples. PBMCs were collected pretreatment and during treatment and were isolated and stored as previously described. Trimming removed 5 bases from V and 0 bases from J; the gene matches leave 5 bases unexplained. From the cysteine up to the phenylalanine, the CDR3 has a length of 15 residues. Kept here is only the CDR3 DNA, which spans 45 bases and is read in frame from base 1. As encoded in the germline V gene, CDR1 is SGHNT while CDR2 is YENEEA. Comment on this clone: Its antigen is currently not known. No per-base quality is available; no much larger clone lies one base away.

Results the study describes overall, beyond this receptor: Greater expansion of tumor-associated TCR clones in peripheral blood 3 weeks after the start of treatment was observed in patients with durable benefit (n ≈ 22, p = 0.022). Improved progression-free and overall survival was found to be associated with pretreatment peripheral blood TCR clonality below the median. Small sample size (n of about 30) and many exploratory analyses mean the results are intended to be hypothesis-generating.

Synthetic TCR analog templates were spiked into each PCR so that absolute template abundance could be estimated from read counts. TCRbeta CDR3 regions were amplified from genomic DNA with bias-controlled V and J gene primers using the immunoSEQ assay. Rearranged TCRbeta segments were sequenced at approximately 20X coverage. Per the original workflow: Clustering was used to correct sequencing errors, and CDR3s were annotated against IMGT to assign V, D and J genes. Only productive TCRbeta rearrangements were used in downstream analyses, excluding out-of-frame or stop-codon sequences. Clonality was computed as one minus Shannon entropy normalized by the log of the number of unique productive sequences. Clones differing between time points or between blood and tumor were identified by Fisher's exact test with Benjamini-Hochberg correction at adjusted p below 0.01. Not all clones reach the TCRdb copy of this immuneACCESS table, which keeps in-frame sequences only. Checked studies attribute under half of the gap to unresolved V genes and leave the rest unexplained. The DNA gave D and trimming, while V, J and clone size come from that table. Within this sample are about 43,000 clones, with 70% to 90% of them counted one time only. The top ten hold approximately 14% of the sample.

The TCR originated in a woman in her sixties with urothelial cancer. This receptor chain uses TRBV11-3 and TRBJ2-3; the central 7 bases match TRBD2. The sample in question was PBMCs, obtained around atezolizumab (anti-PD-L1) treatment. At the DNA level, the sequence is TGTGCCAGCAGCCCGGGGGGAGAGAGCACAGATACGCAGTATTTT. Translated, this gives CASSPGGESTDTQYF.